Listed below are T cell receptor beta chains from one sample, sequenced in a study of OX40 agonist ivuxolimab in advanced cancers. Profiling relied on immunoSEQ multiplex PCR, and the TCRdb table lists in-frame clones only, not all of them. This table holds under 70,000 clones, about 93% found once. The source material was CD4+ or CD8+ T cells sorted from blood, sampled in a trial of the OX40 agonist ivuxolimab. The receptors were sampled from an adult with an advanced solid tumor such as melanoma, head and neck, liver or kidney cancer. The CDR3 runs from the conserved cysteine through the conserved F or W. Each record gives: J gene, CDR3 length, clone size, V gene, D gene, CDR3 DNA, CDR3 protein. The D gene is left open where the match is weak. Only some rows state a clone size, as once, few, many or a class for expanded clones.

TRBJ2-3	14	-	TRBV5-8	-	TGTGCCAGCAGCTTGGGACAGCCCACAGATACGCAGTATTTT	CASSLGQPTDTQYF
TRBJ2-1	13	-	TRBV27	TRBD2	TGTGCCAGCGCTAGCGGGGGCTCCAATGAGCAGTTCTTC	CASASGGSNEQFF
TRBJ2-1	14	-	TRBV13	TRBD2	TGTGCCACCGGTAGCGGGGGGGGCTACAATGAGCAGTTCTTC	CATGSGGGYNEQFF
TRBJ2-5	14	-	TRBV4-1	TRBD1	TGCGCCAGCAGCCTCGGACAGGATCAAGAGACCCAGTACTTC	CASSLGQDQETQYF
TRBJ2-7	14	-	TRBV5-6	TRBD1	TGTGCCAGCAGCTTTGGGACAGCCTCCTACGAGCAGTACTTC	CASSFGTASYEQYF
TRBJ2-1	15	-	TRBV6-4	-	TGTGCCAGCAGTGACTCTGGGGGGGGGCTCAATGAGCAGTTCTTC	CASSDSGGGLNEQFF
TRBJ1-2	14	-	TRBV11-3	TRBD1	TGTGCCAGCAGCCCGGGACAGGATTATGCTGGCTACACCTTC	CASSPGQDYAGYTF
TRBJ2-1	16	-	TRBV15	TRBD2	TGTGCCACCATCAAACCGGGACTAGCGGGGGGAAATGAGCAGTTCTTC	CATIKPGLAGGNEQFF
TRBJ2-7	15	once	TRBV4-1	-	TGCGCCAGCAGCCAAACACAGGTCAGCTCCTACGAGCAGTACTTC	CASSQTQVSSYEQYF
TRBJ2-7	14	-	TRBV13	-	TGTGCCAGCAGCTTAGGGGGACGGAACTACGAGCAGTACTTC	CASSLGGRNYEQYF
TRBJ1-2	13	-	TRBV27	-	TGTGCCAGCAGTTCCGGGGGAGTCTATGGCTACACCTTC	CASSSGGVYGYTF
TRBJ2-5	15	-	TRBV6-5	TRBD1	TGTGCCAGCAGCCTCGACAGGGGGAGGCAAGAGACCCAGTACTTC	CASSLDRGRQETQYF
TRBJ1-1	16	once	TRBV27	-	TGTGCCAGCAGTTTATCGGCAGGGGCTTGGAACACTGAAGCTTTCTTT	CASSLSAGAWNTEAFF
TRBJ2-7	13	-	TRBV6-5	TRBD2	TGTGCCAGCAGTTACCGGGGGGGCTACGAGCAGTACTTC	CASSYRGGYEQYF
TRBJ2-3	16	once	TRBV11-2	TRBD2	TGTGCCAGCAGATACCTAGCGGGGCCCGCTCCAGATACGCAGTATTTT	CASRYLAGPAPDTQYF
TRBJ1-2	13	-	TRBV6-5	TRBD1	TGTGCCAGCAGTTCCGGACAGGGAGACGGCTACACCTTC	CASSSGQGDGYTF
TRBJ2-7	14	-	TRBV4-2	-	TGTGCCAGCAGCCCGACGAGGAGCTCCTACGAGCAGTACTTC	CASSPTRSSYEQYF
TRBJ2-7	14	-	TRBV9	-	TGTGCCAGCAGCGCCCCCTCGAGCTCCTACGAGCAGTACTTC	CASSAPSSSYEQYF
TRBJ2-3	16	-	TRBV27	TRBD2	TGTGCCAGCAGTTTCTCTAGCGGGGAATTCACAGATACGCAGTATTTT	CASSFSSGEFTDTQYF
TRBJ2-7	13	-	TRBV13	-	TGTGCCAGCAGCTTAGGAGGTTTACTAGGGCAGTACTTC	CASSLGGLLGQYF
TRBJ1-5	12	-	TRBV27	-	TGTGCCAGCAGTACGAGCAATCAGCCCCAGCATTTT	CASSTSNQPQHF
TRBJ2-7	14	-	TRBV13	-	TGTGCCAGCAGCCTCGGGACACCAATTTACGAGCAGTACTTC	CASSLGTPIYEQYF
TRBJ2-1	14	-	TRBV11-2	TRBD2	TGTGCCAGCACCATGGGGGGGGGTTACAATGAGCAGTTCTTC	CASTMGGGYNEQFF
TRBJ2-1	17	-	TRBV5-6	-	TGTGCCAGCAGCTCACCGCCCGGGACAAGGGGTGTCGGTGAGCAGTTCTTC	CASSSPPGTRGVGEQFF
TRBJ2-2	11	-	TRBV6-1	-	TGTGCCAGCAGTGGCACCGGGGAGCTGTTTTTT	CASSGTGELFF
TRBJ2-3	12	-	TRBV15	-	TGTGCCACCAGCAGATCTGCAGATACGCAGTATTTT	CATSRSADTQYF
TRBJ2-7	13	-	TRBV5-1	-	TGCGCCAGCAGCTTAAACTCTTACTACGAGCAGTACTTC	CASSLNSYYEQYF
TRBJ2-5	15	-	TRBV9	TRBD2	TGTGCCAGCAGTGGAGCGGGGGGGATCCAAGAGACCCAGTACTTC	CASSGAGGIQETQYF
TRBJ1-5	15	-	TRBV11-2	-	TGTGCCAGCAGTTTCAAGGCCGATAGCAATCAGCCCCAGCATTTT	CASSFKADSNQPQHF
TRBJ1-5	16	-	TRBV5-5	-	TGTGCCAGCAGCTTGGCGGGTAGATATAGCAATCAGCCCCAGCATTTT	CASSLAGRYSNQPQHF
TRBJ2-7	14	-	TRBV28	-	TGTGCCAGCAGGAAAGATAATTCGGGGTACGAGCAGTACTTC	CASRKDNSGYEQYF
TRBJ1-2	11	few	TRBV10-3	-	TGTGCCATCATGGGGAACTATGGCTACACCTTC	CAIMGNYGYTF
TRBJ1-3	17	-	TRBV7-9	-	TGTGCCAGCAGCCCGAACACGGACAGCACCTCTGGAAACACCATATATTTT	CASSPNTDSTSGNTIYF
TRBJ1-2	15	-	TRBV13	TRBD1	TGTGCCAGCAGCTTGCCCTCGAGGACAGGGGAAGGCTACACCTTC	CASSLPSRTGEGYTF
TRBJ2-1	14	-	TRBV6-5	-	TGTGCCAGCAGTAAACAAACCGGGTCCAATGAGCAGTTCTTC	CASSKQTGSNEQFF
TRBJ2-1	13	once	TRBV29-1	-	TGCAGCGGTGAAAAGGGAAACACGCATGAGCAGTTCTTC	CSGEKGNTHEQFF
TRBJ2-1	17	-	TRBV7-6	TRBD2	TGTGCCAGCAGCTTAGTTCCTAGCGGGGGGTCCTACAATGAGCAGTTCTTC	CASSLVPSGGSYNEQFF
TRBJ2-7	16	-	TRBV6-5	-	TGTGCCAGCAGTTACTCGATCGGGGAGGCTCTCTACGAGCAGTACTTC	CASSYSIGEALYEQYF
TRBJ2-7	15	-	TRBV9	TRBD2	TGTGCCAGCAGCAGTGATAGCGGGGTCAGCTACGAGCAGTACTTC	CASSSDSGVSYEQYF
TRBJ1-2	16	-	TRBV15	-	TGTGCCACCAGCAGAGGATCAACAGCCATACTCTATGGCTACACCTTC	CATSRGSTAILYGYTF
TRBJ1-5	14	-	TRBV28	-	TGTGCCAGCAGTTTACACATTAGCAATCAGCCCCAGCATTTT	CASSLHISNQPQHF
TRBJ2-1	16	-	TRBV4-1	TRBD2	TGCGCCAGCAGCCAAGAACTAGCGGGGGGGAACAATGAGCAGTTCTTC	CASSQELAGGNNEQFF
TRBJ1-4	13	-	TRBV7-6	-	TGTGCCAGCAGCTCGGGTGGTGGTGAAAAACTGTTTTTT	CASSSGGGEKLFF
TRBJ1-2	14	-	TRBV29-1	-	TGCAGCGTTGAAGATATGGGGGGCGCGTATGGCTACACCTTC	CSVEDMGGAYGYTF
TRBJ2-5	17	once	TRBV13	-	TGTGCCAGCAGCTCCCGTTCCCTGGCGGGGCCTCAAGAGACCCAGTACTTC	CASSSRSLAGPQETQYF
TRBJ2-2	13	-	TRBV29-1	-	TGCAGCGCTATTCCCGCGAACACCGGGGAGCTGTTTTTT	CSAIPANTGELFF
TRBJ2-5	17	-	TRBV13	-	TGTGCCAGCAGCCATACGCTAGAGGGGCCTAGAAGGGAGACCCAGTACTTC	CASSHTLEGPRRETQYF
TRBJ1-1	14	-	TRBV6-6	-	TGTGCCAGCAGTTTATCACGGATGAACACTGAAGCTTTCTTT	CASSLSRMNTEAFF
TRBJ1-1	16	-	TRBV27	TRBD1	TGTGCCAGCAGTCCCGGGACAGGGGCTGGGTATACTGAAGCTTTCTTT	CASSPGTGAGYTEAFF
TRBJ2-5	14	-	TRBV6-1	-	TGTGCCAGCAGTGAACGGAGGGTCGGGGAGACCCAGTACTTC	CASSERRVGETQYF
TRBJ1-1	18	-	TRBV7-2	-	TGTGCCAGCAGCTTATTCCCCATGTCGTGGGGGGCCAACCGTGAAGCTTTCTTT	CASSLFPMSWGANREAFF
TRBJ2-7	13	-	TRBV11-2	TRBD1	TGTGCCAGCAGCGTGGGACAGGTCTTAGAGCAGTACTTC	CASSVGQVLEQYF
TRBJ1-2	14	-	TRBV4-1	TRBD1	TGCGCCAGCAGCCTTGGGACAGGGCCTTATGGCTACACCTTC	CASSLGTGPYGYTF
TRBJ2-7	14	-	TRBV18	TRBD2	TGTGCCAGCACACCTGGGACTAGCGGCTACGAGCAGTACTTC	CASTPGTSGYEQYF